The 22 T cell receptor beta chains below were found in one sample sequenced in a study of T cell changes during pregnancy in multiple sclerosis. Profiling relied on immunoSEQ multiplex PCR, and the TCRdb table lists in-frame clones only, not all of them. This sample has roughly 40,000 clones, with 70% to 90% found just once. The material was CD4+ T cells from peripheral blood mononuclear cells, obtained after pregnancy. Every receptor here comes from a female donor with multiple sclerosis, enrolled in a pregnancy study.

V gene TRBV27 combines with J gene TRBJ2-6, with D possibly being TRBD2 (5 bases). The CDR3 sequence is 17 residues long. CDR1 and CDR2 from the germline V gene are MNHEY and SMNVEV (reference sequence). V lost 6 bases and J 2 bases, leaving 17 bases between the germline ends. DNA for the CDR3: TGTGCCAGCAGCTCACTTAAAGGACTTACTGGGGCCAACGTCCTGACTTTC. This translates into CASSSLKGLTGANVLTF.

This sequence joins TRBV7-9 and TRBJ1-1; TRBD1 is a possible D gene (6 bases). Trimming removed 3 bases from V and 7 bases from J, with 21 bases in between. The CDR3 is 16 amino acids. Per germline, CDR1 SEHNR and CDR2 FQNEAQ (reference sequence). CDR3 protein: CASSLGSGTPSREAFF. CDR3 DNA: TGTGCCAGCAGCTTGGGATCCGGGACACCCTCGCGTGAAGCTTTCTTT.

The chain combines TRBV28 with TRBJ2-3, with 10 positions matching TRBD2. This CDR3 is built from 17 residues. The V segment lost 8 bases and the J segment 4 bases; nucleotides outside the gene matches: 15. Germline values: CDR1 MDHEN, CDR2 SYDVKM. The CDR3 sequence is CASPPGASGGRADTQYF. The CDR3 DNA sequence: TGTGCCAGCCCCCCGGGGGCTAGCGGGGGAAGGGCAGATACGCAGTATTTT.

This clone was seen only a few times. The chain uses TRBV7-3 and TRBJ2-2; TRBD2 is a possible D gene (6 bases). Germline CDR1 SGHTA, CDR2 FQGTGA. The CDR3 totals 16 residues. The V gene lost 5 bases and the J gene lost 4 bases, with 17 bases spanning the gap. The CDR3 reads CASSPSRASATGELFF. CDR3 nucleotide sequence: TGTGCCAGCAGCCCCTCCCGGGCTAGCGCCACCGGGGAGCTGTTTTTT. Based on the CDR3 plus reference TRBV7-3 and TRBJ2-2, the full variable domain is GAGVSQTPSNKVTEKGKYVELRCDPISGHTALYWYRQSLGQGPEFLIYFQGTGAADDSGLPNDRFFAVRPEGSVSTLKIQRTERGDSAVYLCASSPSRASATGELFFGEGSRLTVL.

CDR3 sequence: CASTSRVGASGAQGSYNEQFF. DNA of the CDR3: TGTGCCAGCACCTCCCGTGTAGGGGCTAGCGGGGCCCAGGGGTCCTACAATGAGCAGTTCTTC. The genes are TRBV28 and TRBJ2-1, with TRBD2 matching over 9 bases. J gave up 1 base and V 7 bases, and 23 bases lay outside the gene matches. The CDR3 length is 21 residues. Germline values: CDR1 MDHEN, CDR2 SYDVKM.

The CDR3 is CAIFHGFANYGYTF. As DNA, the CDR3 is TGTGCCATCTTTCACGGTTTTGCTAACTATGGCTACACCTTC. The chain couples TRBV6-5 to TRBJ1-2; D unresolved. Trimming cost V 10 bases and J 0 bases, with 15 bases left between them. The CDR3 length is 14 residues. CDR1 and CDR2 (germline): MNHEY, SVGAGI.

The V call is TRBV2, the J call TRBJ2-5; 13 bases fit TRBD2. The germline gives CDR1 SNHLY, CDR2 FYNNEI. The CDR3 covers 20 residues. Trimming took 6 bases from V and 1 from J; bases not matched to a gene: 17. The DNA for the CDR3 is TGTGCCAGCAGCCCCCTCCTTTCTGTGGGACTAGCGGGGATCCAAGAGACCCAGTACTTC. This codes for CASSPLLSVGLAGIQETQYF.

The CDR3 reads CASSYDRTYEQYF. CDR3 DNA sequence: TGTGCCAGCAGTTACGACAGGACCTACGAGCAGTACTTC. The chain uses TRBV6-5 and TRBJ2-7, with a weak D call TRBD1 (6 bases). The germline V gene has CDR1 MNHEY and CDR2 SVGAGI. V dropped 2 bases and J dropped 2 bases, with 7 bases sitting between them. The CDR3 has 13 amino acids.

This sequence joins TRBV2 and TRBJ1-4, with 8 bases aligning to TRBD1. The CDR3 is made up of 13 amino acids. Per the germline V gene, CDR1 is SNHLY and CDR2 is FYNNEI. The junction had 3 bases not matched to a gene; V was cut back by 4 bases and J by 8 bases. DNA for the CDR3: TGTGCCAGCAGTGGACAGGGGAAGGAAAAACTGTTTTTT. Translated, it gives CASSGQGKEKLFF.

This rearrangement joins TRBV20-1 to TRBJ2-5; D gene unclear. Germline loops: CDR1 DFQATT, CDR2 SNEGSKA (reference sequence). Trimming cost V 6 bases and J 4 bases, with 9 bases left between them. The CDR3 covers 11 residues. CDR3 loop: CSAPGGETQYF. The CDR3 bases are TGCAGTGCACCCGGCGGAGAGACCCAGTACTTC.

The V and J genes are TRBV6-1 and TRBJ1-2; the D is unclear. Germline V gene lookup returns CDR1 MNHNS and CDR2 SASEGT. CDR3 length: 14 amino acids. V lost 5 bases, J lost 1 base, and 11 bases lay in between. The chain's CDR3 is CASSTRELNYGYTF. The CDR3, as DNA: TGTGCCAGCAGTACCCGGGAACTTAACTATGGCTACACCTTC.

This rearrangement joins TRBV18 to TRBJ1-1, with 7 nucleotides matching TRBD1. The germline gives CDR1 KGHSH, CDR2 LQKENI. The length of the CDR3 is 14 residues. V was clipped by 7 bases and J by 4 bases; unmatched bases: 9. The CDR3 spells CASLGLTGRTEAFF. CDR3 nucleotides: TGTGCCAGCTTAGGTTTGACAGGGCGCACTGAAGCTTTCTTT. The variable domain in full, completed from reference TRBV18 and TRBJ1-1, reads NAGVMQNPRHLVRRRGQEARLRCSPMKGHSHVYWYRQLPEEGLKFMVYLQKENIIDESGMPKERFSAEFPKEGPSILRIQQVVRGDSAAYFCASLGLTGRTEAFFGQGTRLTVV.

This clone was found a few times. The J gene is TRBJ1-2, the V gene TRBV2; 7 nucleotides line up with TRBD1. V lost 5 bases and J lost 2; bases outside the gene matches: 5. The germline V gene encodes CDR1 SNHLY and CDR2 FYNNEI. There are 14 residues in the CDR3. The CDR3 nucleotides read TGTGCCAGCAGTCCCTGGACAGGCAACTATGGCTACACCTTC. This gives the protein CASSPWTGNYGYTF.

V and J are TRBV15 and TRBJ1-2, with 8 positions matching TRBD1. In germline, CDR1 is LNHNV, CDR2 YYDKDF (reference sequence). The V and J ends lost 2 bases and 6 bases, in that order; junction bases with no gene match: 8. CDR3 length: 15 residues. CDR3 in amino acids: CATSRPGAGGDGYTF. CDR3 sequence (DNA): TGTGCCACCAGCAGACCCGGGGCAGGGGGCGATGGCTACACCTTC.

The chain has TRBV5-4 and TRBJ2-3; D call uncertain. Germline loops: CDR1 SGHNT, CDR2 YYREEE (reference sequence). V shed 5 bases and J shed 1 base, with 11 bases lying between them. The CDR3 runs to 14 residues. The DNA of the CDR3 is TGTGCCAGCAGATCCCTCGTAGGCACAGATACGCAGTATTTT. Translating it yields CASRSLVGTDTQYF.

The chain couples TRBV29-1 to TRBJ1-1; D not resolved. The CDR3 consists of 11 residues. Between the trimmed V and J ends, which lost 4 bases and 10 bases, there was a span of 13 bases. Germline loops: CDR1 SQVTM, CDR2 ANQGSEA. The CDR3 sequence: CSVGISGSAFF. Here the CDR3 DNA reads TGCAGCGTTGGGATATCGGGGTCAGCTTTCTTT. Supplemented by reference TRBV29-1 and TRBJ1-1, the full variable domain reads SAVISQKPSRDICQRGTSLTIQCQVDSQVTMMFWYRQQPGQSLTLIATANQGSEATYESGFVIDKFPISRPNLTFSTLTVSNMSPEDSSIYLCSVGISGSAFFGQGTRLTVV.

The chain employs TRBV28 and TRBJ1-4, with D uncertain. The germline V gene has CDR1 MDHEN and CDR2 SYDVKM. Trimming cost V 0 bases and J 4 bases, with 12 bases left between them. The CDR3 loop spans 16 amino acids. CDR3 residues: CASSLWGGRLNEKLFF. The CDR3 DNA reads TGTGCCAGCAGTTTATGGGGCGGGCGCCTTAATGAAAAACTGTTTTTT.

The V gene is TRBV5-4, the J gene TRBJ2-7; a weak D match, TRBD2 (7 bases). This CDR3 region has 14 residues. The germline CDR1 and CDR2 sequences are SGHNT and YYREEE (reference sequence). V gave up 4 bases and J gave up 4 bases, with 15 bases separating them. The CDR3 region has the DNA TGTGCCAGCAGCCTGGGGGGGCGGAGGTACGAGCAGTACTTC. Its protein is CASSLGGRRYEQYF.

V and J are TRBV28 and TRBJ1-1; D is unresolved. CDR3 size: 17 residues. The V gene's germline CDR1 is MDHEN and CDR2 SYDVKM. The V gene lost 3 bases and the J gene lost 4 bases, with 21 bases spanning the gap. In DNA form, the CDR3 reads TGTGCCAGCAGTTTTGCGGGTTTTCACCTACGGGGCACTGAAGCTTTCTTT. Its protein product is CASSFAGFHLRGTEAFF.

This chain links TRBV9 with TRBJ2-3; D not resolved. Trimming stripped 4 bases from V and 2 bases from J, with 11 bases between. This CDR3 has 14 residues. The germline V gene has CDR1 SGDLS and CDR2 YYNGEE. The CDR3 DNA reads TGTGCCAGCAGCACGCGCCCTTCCACAGATACGCAGTATTTT. Translating it yields CASSTRPSTDTQYF.

The sample holds a few counts of this clone. The V call is TRBV18, the J call TRBJ1-5; D may be TRBD1 (6 bases). Deletions cut 3 bases from V and 6 bases from J, with 12 bases between. The CDR3 is 14 amino acids. Germline-derived CDR1 and CDR2 are KGHSH and LQKENI. Here the CDR3 reads CASSPQGYSQPQHF. The CDR3 DNA reads as TGTGCCAGCTCACCCCAGGGGTATAGTCAGCCCCAGCATTTT. The full variable domain, with the rest looked up from reference TRBV18 and TRBJ1-5, is NAGVMQNPRHLVRRRGQEARLRCSPMKGHSHVYWYRQLPEEGLKFMVYLQKENIIDESGMPKERFSAEFPKEGPSILRIQQVVRGDSAAYFCASSPQGYSQPQHFGDGTRLSIL.

This clone has just one count. This chain connects TRBV2 to TRBJ2-3, with TRBD2 identical over 12 bases. V shed 7 bases and J 6 bases; nucleotides not matched to a gene: 5. Germline CDR1 reads SNHLY; CDR2 reads FYNNEI. The CDR3 totals 14 residues. CDR3 protein: CASTGLAGYDTQYF. The CDR3 nucleotides read TGTGCCAGCACTGGACTAGCGGGGTATGATACGCAGTATTTT.